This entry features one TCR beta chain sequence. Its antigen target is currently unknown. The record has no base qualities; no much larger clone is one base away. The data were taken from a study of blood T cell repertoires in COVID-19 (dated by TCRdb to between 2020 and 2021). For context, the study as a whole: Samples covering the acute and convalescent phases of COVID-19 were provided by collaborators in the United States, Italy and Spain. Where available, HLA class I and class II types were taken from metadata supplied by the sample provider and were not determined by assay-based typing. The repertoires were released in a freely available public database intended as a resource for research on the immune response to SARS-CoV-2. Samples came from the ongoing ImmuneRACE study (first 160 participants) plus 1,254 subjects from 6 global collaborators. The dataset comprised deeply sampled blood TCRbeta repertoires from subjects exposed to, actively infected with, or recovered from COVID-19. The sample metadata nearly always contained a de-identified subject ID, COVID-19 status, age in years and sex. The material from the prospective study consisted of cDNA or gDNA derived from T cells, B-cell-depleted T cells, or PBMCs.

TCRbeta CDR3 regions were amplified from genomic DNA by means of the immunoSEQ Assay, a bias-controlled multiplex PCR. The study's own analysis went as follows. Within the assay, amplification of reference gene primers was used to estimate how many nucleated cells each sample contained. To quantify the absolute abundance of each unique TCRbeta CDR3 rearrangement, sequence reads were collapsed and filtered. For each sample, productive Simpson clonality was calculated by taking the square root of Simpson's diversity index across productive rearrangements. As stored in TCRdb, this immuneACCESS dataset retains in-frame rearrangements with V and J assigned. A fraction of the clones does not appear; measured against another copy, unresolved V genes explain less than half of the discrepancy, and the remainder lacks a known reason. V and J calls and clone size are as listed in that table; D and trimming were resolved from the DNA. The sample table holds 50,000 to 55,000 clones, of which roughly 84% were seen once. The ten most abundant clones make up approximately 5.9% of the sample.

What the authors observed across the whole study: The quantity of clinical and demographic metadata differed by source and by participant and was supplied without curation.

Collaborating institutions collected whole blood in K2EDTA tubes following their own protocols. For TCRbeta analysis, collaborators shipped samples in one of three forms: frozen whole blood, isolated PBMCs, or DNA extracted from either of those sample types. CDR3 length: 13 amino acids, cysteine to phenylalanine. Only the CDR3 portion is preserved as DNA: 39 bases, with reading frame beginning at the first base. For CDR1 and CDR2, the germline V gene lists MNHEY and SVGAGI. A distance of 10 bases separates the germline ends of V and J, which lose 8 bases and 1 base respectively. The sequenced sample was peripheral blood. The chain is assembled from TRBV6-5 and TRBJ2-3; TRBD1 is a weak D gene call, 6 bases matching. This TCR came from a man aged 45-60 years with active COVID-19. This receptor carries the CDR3 CASSEGGTDTQYF. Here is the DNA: TGTGCCAGCTCCGAGGGGGGCACAGATACGCAGTATTTT.